What follows are 2 T cell receptor beta chains derived from one specimen sequenced in a study of blood T cell repertoires in COVID-19 (dated by TCRdb to between 2020 and 2021). The protocol used for the library was the immunoSEQ multiplex PCR assay. Sourced from immuneACCESS, this table was stored by TCRdb with only in-frame sequences that have V and J called. A share of the clones is absent; for the studies checked, an unresolved V gene accounts for under half, and the remainder has no known explanation. This sample has around 150,000 clones in its table, and approximately 83% of those were observed once. The ten top clones hold roughly 9.2% of the sample. The sample comprised peripheral blood. The receptors come from an elderly woman with active or convalescent COVID-19.

The rearrangement links TRBV2 to TRBJ2-7, with D tentatively TRBD1 (5 bases). Germline V gene sequence: CDR1 SNHLY, CDR2 FYNNEI. There are 12 residues in the CDR3. Deletions cut 6 bases from V and 6 bases from J, with 12 bases between. The CDR3 DNA follows: TGTGCCAGCAGAGACCAGGGTCGCGAGCAGTACTTC. It specifies CASRDQGREQYF.

The chain couples TRBV5-1 to TRBJ1-1; 7 positions agree with TRBD1. This CDR3 has 16 amino acids. Per germline, CDR1 SGHRS and CDR2 YFSETQ. The V segment lost 3 bases and the J segment 2 bases; nucleotides outside the gene matches: 10. The CDR3 region has the DNA TGCGCCAGCAGCTCAGCCGGGACAGAGAGAAACACTGAAGCTTTCTTT. Its protein is CASSSAGTERNTEAFF.